This T cell receptor beta chain was identified in a study of blood T cell repertoires in COVID-19. Study-level information: PBMCs, B-cell-depleted T cells, or T cells were the source of the cDNA or gDNA that made up the material.

Looked up from germline, CDR1 is GTSNPN and CDR2 is SVGIG (reference sequence). The CDR3 loop spans 14 amino acids. Trimming shortened V by 0 bases and J by 4 bases, and 10 bases separated the two germline ends. How the authors handled the data: Estimation of nucleated cell counts was performed using reference gene primer amplification. TCRdb's copy holds only in-frame clones and misses some; the assay was immunoSEQ multiplex PCR. The V and J calls and clone size are taken from that table; D and trimming were inferred from the DNA. The profile shows 200,000 to 250,000 clones, about 78% of them singletons. This clone was detected once.

Input material: peripheral blood. This TCR derives from a woman in her sixties or seventies with acute or convalescent COVID-19. The chain couples TRBV30 to TRBJ1-5; D is ambiguous. CDR3: CAWSVGPGNQPQHF. In DNA, the CDR3 is TGTGCCTGGAGTGTAGGTCCAGGTAATCAGCCCCAGCATTTT. Full variable domain (rest looked up from reference TRBV30 and TRBJ1-5): SQTIHQWPATLVQPVGSPLSLECTVEGTSNPNLYWYRQAAGRGLQLLFYSVGIGQISSEVPQNLSASRPQDRQFILSSKKLLLSDSGFYLCAWSVGPGNQPQHFGDGTRLSIL.